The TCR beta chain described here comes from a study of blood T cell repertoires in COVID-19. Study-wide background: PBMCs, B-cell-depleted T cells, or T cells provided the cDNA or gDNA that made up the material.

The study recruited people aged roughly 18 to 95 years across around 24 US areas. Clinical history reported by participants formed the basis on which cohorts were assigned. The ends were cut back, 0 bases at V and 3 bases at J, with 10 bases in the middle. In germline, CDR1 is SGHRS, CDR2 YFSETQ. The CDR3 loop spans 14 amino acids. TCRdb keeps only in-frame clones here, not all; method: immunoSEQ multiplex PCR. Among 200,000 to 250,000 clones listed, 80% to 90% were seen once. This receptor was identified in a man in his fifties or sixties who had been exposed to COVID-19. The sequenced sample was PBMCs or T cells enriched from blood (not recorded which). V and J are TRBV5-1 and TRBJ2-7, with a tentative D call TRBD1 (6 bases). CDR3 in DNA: TGCGCCAGCAGCTTGGTTACAGGGAACTACGAGCAGTACTTC. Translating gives CASSLVTGNYEQYF.